These 12 T cell receptor beta chains were sequenced from one sample in a study of blood T cell repertoires in COVID-19. Sequencing was performed with immunoSEQ multiplex PCR; in TCRdb, only in-frame clones are kept and a portion is missing. There are some 150,000 clones in the sample; 84% occur only once, and more than 7.5% lies in the top ten. The sequencing sample was made of peripheral blood. The origin of the receptors is a man in his forties or fifties who had recovered from COVID-19.

This clone is a singleton in its sample. DNA of the CDR3: TGTGCCAGCAGCTTATCGGGGGGGTCAGGGTTGGATGAGCAGTTCTTC. Translation: CASSLSGGSGLDEQFF. The chain recombines TRBV7-8 with TRBJ2-1, with 8 bases identical to TRBD2. Germline CDR1 SGHVS, CDR2 FQNEAQ. The V and J ends lost 2 bases and 8 bases, in that order; junction bases with no gene match: 11. The CDR3 is made up of 16 amino acids.

This rearrangement joins TRBV5-1 to TRBJ2-7, with a tentative D call TRBD1 (5 bases). The CDR3 is 15 amino acids. Germline V lookup: CDR1 SGHRS, CDR2 YFSETQ. Trimming cost V 7 bases and J 0 bases, with 17 bases left between them. CDR3 protein: CASGTRYGASYEQYF. Here the CDR3 DNA reads TGCGCCAGCGGAACTCGCTATGGGGCCTCCTACGAGCAGTACTTC.

The rearrangement uses TRBV29-1 and TRBJ2-5; TRBD1 matches at 7 bases. Per germline, CDR1 SQVTM and CDR2 ANQGSEA. CDR3 length: 15 amino acids. J lost 2 bases, V lost 1 base, and 7 bases had no gene match. This CDR3 reads CSVEVKRQGQETQYF. CDR3 bases: TGCAGCGTTGAAGTTAAGAGACAGGGACAAGAGACCCAGTACTTC.

The J gene is TRBJ2-1, the V gene TRBV9; TRBD2 is a possible D gene (5 bases). There are 12 residues in the CDR3. Germline CDR1 is SGDLS and CDR2 is YYNGEE. V was shortened by 5 bases and J by 10 bases, with 13 bases between the two germline ends. CDR3 bases: TGTGCCAGCAGTTTCGGGGTTGCGGAGCAGTTCTTC. Translation gives CASSFGVAEQFF.

This chain uses TRBV7-9 with TRBJ1-2, with D unclear. The CDR3 loop spans 12 amino acids. CDR1 is SEHNR, CDR2 FQNEAQ, per germline (reference sequence). Deletions cut 2 bases from V and 2 bases from J, with 3 bases between. DNA for the CDR3: TGTGCCAGCAGCTTACTCAACTATGGCTACACCTTC. The encoded protein is CASSLLNYGYTF.

The chain links TRBV11-2 to TRBJ2-3, with 9 positions matching TRBD2. V was clipped by 5 bases and J by 2 bases; unmatched bases: 5. Germline assignment: CDR1 SGHAT and CDR2 FQNNGV. The CDR3 sequence is 15 residues long. The CDR3 loop is CASSPGTSPTDTQYF. CDR3 DNA sequence: TGTGCCAGCAGCCCGGGGACTAGCCCCACAGATACGCAGTATTTT.

The chain combines TRBV12-3 or TRBV12-4 with TRBJ1-2; no clear D. This CDR3 is built from 11 residues. V was pared by 10 bases and J by 5 bases, with 11 bases between. In nucleotides, the CDR3 is TGTGCCACCAGCCCGGGGTATGGCTACACCTTC. This codes for CATSPGYGYTF.

This chain joins TRBV7-9 and TRBJ2-5; 7 positions agree with TRBD1. The V gene's germline CDR1 is SEHNR and CDR2 FQNEAQ (reference sequence). V was pared by 3 bases and J by 5 bases, with 9 bases of the junction left unmatched. The CDR3 runs 15 residues. DNA for the CDR3: TGTGCCAGCAGCTTTCCTACAGGGGAGCACGAGACCCAGTACTTC. Amino acids: CASSFPTGEHETQYF. Based on the CDR3 plus reference TRBV7-9 and TRBJ2-5, the full variable domain is DTGVSQNPRHKITKRGQNVTFRCDPISEHNRLYWYRQTLGQGPEFLTYFQNEAQLEKSRLLSDRFSAERPKGSFSTLEIQRTEQGDSAMYLCASSFPTGEHETQYFGPGTRLLVL.

The chain couples TRBV3-1 (or the pseudogene TRBV3-2) to TRBJ2-5; D is perhaps TRBD2 (5 bases). Deletions cut 4 bases from V and 10 bases from J, with 13 bases between. The CDR3 covers 12 residues. Germline lookup yields CDR1 LGHDT and CDR2 YNNKEL (reference sequence). CDR3 sequence: CASSPAGVSQYF. The CDR3 DNA reads TGTGCCAGCAGCCCTGCCGGGGTGAGCCAGTACTTC.

V and J are TRBV6-5 and TRBJ2-1, with 8 bases fitting TRBD2. Germline CDR1 reads MNHEY; CDR2 reads SVGAGI. Unmatched junction bases numbered 8, after V lost 4 bases and J lost 6 bases. The length of the CDR3 is 15 residues. The CDR3, as DNA: TGTGCCAGCAGTTCCTTAGCGGGAATAGGCAATGAGCAGTTCTTC. It codes for CASSSLAGIGNEQFF.

In this sample, this clone turned up a few times. The chain joins TRBV7-8 to TRBJ1-1; the D gene is possibly TRBD1 (5 bases). The CDR3 totals 13 residues. CDR1 SGHVS and CDR2 FQNEAQ come from the germline V gene. V shed 0 bases and J shed 7 bases, with 9 bases lying between them. The CDR3 sequence is CASSLARQLEAFF. The CDR3 DNA sequence: TGTGCCAGCAGCTTAGCGCGACAGCTTGAAGCTTTCTTT.

The V gene is TRBV6-6, the J gene TRBJ1-3, with D perhaps matching TRBD1 (5 bases). CDR3 length equals 18 residues. Germline-derived CDR1 and CDR2 are MNHNY and SVGAGI (reference sequence). V dropped 5 bases and J dropped 1 base, with 21 bases sitting between them. CDR3 bases: TGTGCCAGCAGTCCCTGGGAGGGGAAACCCACGTCTGGAAACACCATATATTTT. Protein sequence: CASSPWEGKPTSGNTIYF.